The rows below give T cell receptor beta chains drawn from one sample of a study of T cell responses to AZD1222 COVID-19 vaccine. Sequenced by immunoSEQ multiplex PCR; TCRdb stores in-frame clones only, minus some. The sample carries 90,000 to 110,000 clones, around 87% recorded once. Sequenced here: peripheral blood, sampled on day 0 of AZD1222 vaccination. The receptors here all came from an adult in good health. Both conserved end residues are part of each CDR3. A D gene is named only where the DNA matches it firmly.

TRBV2	.	TRBJ2-1	CASRVDEQFF
TRBV30	.	TRBJ1-5	CAWSVPDGHQPQHF
TRBV5-1	.	TRBJ2-6	CASSFGADSGANVLTF
TRBV10-3	TRBD2	TRBJ2-3	CAIRAWGGETSTDTQYF
TRBV5-1	.	TRBJ1-1	CASSPSGAGYTEAFF
TRBV6-1	TRBD2	TRBJ2-1	CASREMGLAGDNEQFF
TRBV19	.	TRBJ2-2	CASSTTGQPGATGELFF
TRBV7-8	.	TRBJ1-5	CASSLQGNQPQHF
TRBV5-1	.	TRBJ2-2	CASSLAGGTGELFF
TRBV6-2/TRBV6-3	.	TRBJ1-5	CASSSGYSNQPQHF
TRBV24-1	.	TRBJ2-1	CATSDLARGGNEQFF
TRBV19	.	TRBJ1-2	CASKKSSGDGYTF
TRBV7-2	.	TRBJ2-7	CASSLNWSEQYF
TRBV13	TRBD1	TRBJ1-1	CASSLDREGYYTEAFF
TRBV27	TRBD2	TRBJ2-5	CASRLVASGATQYF
TRBV7-9	.	TRBJ1-5	CASSWGGNQPQHF
TRBV5-8	.	TRBJ1-3	CASSLGGNTIYF
TRBV11-3	TRBD2	TRBJ2-3	CASSRLAGGRTDTQYF
TRBV6-2/TRBV6-3	.	TRBJ2-3	CASSYTGRTDTQYF
TRBV6-6	TRBD1	TRBJ1-4	CASRAGTGVEKLFF
TRBV6-5	.	TRBJ1-1	CASLLLGWDTEAFF
TRBV6-5	.	TRBJ1-6	CASREGSNSPLHF
TRBV7-2	TRBD2	TRBJ2-1	CASSLSLAGLSSYNEQFF
TRBV7-9	.	TRBJ1-3	CASSFASTISGNTIYF
TRBV2	.	TRBJ1-6	CASSGRGGGFSPLHF
TRBV24-1	.	TRBJ1-1	CATKGPNTEAFF
TRBV10-2	TRBD1	TRBJ1-1	CASREPGQGGSEAFF
TRBV5-1	.	TRBJ1-6	CASSLGDPGLYNSPLHF
TRBV10-2	.	TRBJ2-3	CASSGTGGRPQYF
TRBV11-1	TRBD1	TRBJ2-1	CASSFAGTGPYNEQFF
TRBV3-1/TRBV3-2	.	TRBJ2-1	CASSQDPGDAPDNEQFF
TRBV10-3	TRBD1	TRBJ2-7	CAISRQGPTYEQYF
TRBV6-6	.	TRBJ1-4	CASSFDGVDEKLFF
TRBV6-5	.	TRBJ1-6	CASSRTNSPLHF
TRBV6-4	TRBD1	TRBJ1-2	CASSPRTGAPYGYTF
TRBV19	.	TRBJ1-5	CASRGGLFNQPQHF
TRBV11-2	.	TRBJ2-5	CASVLGTPLSTQYF
TRBV6-5	.	TRBJ1-5	CASSTDGGQPQHF
TRBV27	.	TRBJ2-2	CASKNTGNTGELFF
TRBV6-5	TRBD2	TRBJ2-3	CASKRGITDTQYF
TRBV28	.	TRBJ1-1	CARGDNAIF
TRBV7-2	.	TRBJ2-7	CASSLERSYEQYF
TRBV3-1/TRBV3-2	.	TRBJ1-2	CASSQGNYGYTF
TRBV25-1	.	TRBJ1-6	CASSDKGNNSPLHF
TRBV27	TRBD1	TRBJ2-3	CASSPRTGSTDTQYF
TRBV7-2	TRBD1	TRBJ1-2	CASSLDLRTGNYGYTF
TRBV11-2	TRBD1	TRBJ2-7	CASSSRTGSSYEQYF
TRBV7-8	.	TRBJ2-7	CASSLRAGGGYEQYF
TRBV6-5	TRBD2	TRBJ2-7	CASRLAGGPDEQYF
TRBV7-6	TRBD1	TRBJ1-6	CASSLAGGDNSPLHF
TRBV28	.	TRBJ1-3	CASSRGVWGNTIYF